Sequencing of this T cell receptor (beta chain) was carried out in a study of blood T cells in healthy people across ages. The wider study: Template switching picked up about one barcoded beta molecule for each two T cells.

Primed by a sample-barcoded 5' primer and a J-beta primer mix, a second PCR proceeded for 7 to 11 cycles. TCRdb reprocessed the 5' RACE reads with MiXCR, giving one entry per CDR3 protein. Here the sample spans about 750,000 distinct CDR3 sequences, 50% to 65% being singletons. The CDR3 runs to 14 residues. The V and J ends lost 3 bases and 2 bases, in that order; junction bases with no gene match: 4. The germline CDR1 and CDR2 sequences are DFQATT and SNEGSKA (reference sequence). This clonotype was seen only a few times. Its antigen remains unidentified. Study-wide results and caveats: Getting older went along with TCR beta diversity per million T cells dropping roughly linearly. Possibly confounding the expanded clonotype changes was the fact that donor CMV status was unknown.

Each donor was a healthy Caucasian individual from Russia, aged 6 to 90. The source is an elderly man in good health. The J gene is TRBJ1-5, the V gene TRBV20-1, with 7 bases aligning to TRBD1. The sample taken for sequencing was blood. The CDR3 sequence is CSASAGTGNQPQHF. DNA for the CDR3: TGCAGTGCTAGTGCCGGGACAGGCAATCAGCCCCAGCATTTT.